Shown below are 6 T cell receptor beta chains from a single sample sequenced in a study of blood T cell repertoires in COVID-19. Assay used: immunoSEQ multiplex PCR; TCRdb lists only in-frame clones, some missing. The sample has more than 300,000 clones, over 75% seen once. The sequencing input was PBMCs or T cells enriched from blood (not recorded which). The origin of the receptors is a man between 25 and 39 years old who had recovered from COVID-19.

This clone showed up just once. The rearrangement uses TRBV24-1 and TRBJ2-7, with D tentatively TRBD1 (6 bases). The germline V and J ends were trimmed by 4 bases and 6 bases, with 12 bases remaining between them. Germline CDR1 KGHDR, CDR2 SFDVKD. The CDR3 spans 13 residues. The CDR3 is CATSDPTGFEQYF. The CDR3 coding sequence is TGTGCCACCAGTGACCCAACAGGGTTCGAGCAGTACTTC.

In nucleotides, the CDR3 is TGTGCCAGTAGTATTCAGGGAATAAACACTGAAGCTTTCTTT. Residues: CASSIQGINTEAFF. This chain links TRBV19 with TRBJ1-1, with D tentatively TRBD1 (5 bases). The CDR3 totals 14 residues. Trimming shortened V by 3 bases and J by 2 bases, and 10 bases separated the two germline ends. The germline gives CDR1 LNHDA, CDR2 SQIVND (reference sequence).

The chain is built from TRBV2 and TRBJ1-3; the match to TRBD1 covers 7 bases. The CDR3 contains 15 residues. V lost 9 bases, J lost 0 bases, and 8 bases stayed unmatched. CDR1 and CDR2 (germline): SNHLY, FYNNEI. CDR3 amino acids: CARNRGHHSGNTIYF. The CDR3 DNA reads as TGTGCCAGGAACAGGGGACATCACTCTGGAAACACCATATATTTT. Variable domain in full (rest from reference TRBV2 and TRBJ1-3): EPEVTQTPSHQVTQMGQEVILRCVPISNHLYFYWYRQILGQKVEFLVSFYNNEISEKSEIFDDQFSVERPDGSNFTLKIRSTKLEDSAMYFCARNRGHHSGNTIYFGEGSWLTVV.

The chain employs TRBV11-3 and TRBJ2-1; D possibly corresponds to TRBD2 (7 bases). CDR1 is SGHNT and CDR2 is YENEEA in the germline V gene. Trimming shortened V by 3 bases and J by 2 bases, and 11 bases separated the two germline ends. The CDR3 has 15 residues. The CDR3 sequence is CASSFGGLTYNEQFF. CDR3 in DNA: TGTGCCAGCAGCTTCGGGGGGCTCACCTACAATGAGCAGTTCTTC.

Only a few counts were recorded for this clone. This chain joins TRBV19 and TRBJ2-3, with 7 nucleotides matching TRBD2. Germline CDR1 and CDR2: LNHDA and SQIVND (reference sequence). The CDR3 contains 17 residues. V was clipped by 3 bases and J by 0 bases; unmatched bases: 9. The CDR3 region is CASSILRLAESTDTQYF. Written as DNA, the CDR3 is TGTGCCAGTAGTATTCTGCGGCTAGCGGAAAGCACAGATACGCAGTATTTT.

Only a few counts were recorded for this clone. The gene calls are TRBV6-4 and TRBJ2-2; TRBD2 aligns across 7 bases. The CDR3 length is 15 residues. Germline assignment: CDR1 MRHNA and CDR2 SNTAGT. Trimming at V came to 2 bases and at J to 5 bases, leaving 5 bases not matched to a gene. The CDR3 protein is CASSDSRRETGELFF. CDR3 sequence (DNA): TGTGCCAGCAGTGACAGCAGGCGGGAGACCGGGGAGCTGTTTTTT.